This T cell receptor beta chain was sequenced for a study of PD-L1 blockade in urothelial cancer. Study background: Men with urothelial cancer arising in the bladder made up about 90% of the roughly 30 patients. Timepoints chosen for blood analysis were 3 weeks (second dose) and 6 weeks after treatment start. T cell content in blood samples showed a median of around 150,000.

This sample's time point: pretreatment peripheral blood. TCRdb's table, derived via immunoSEQ multiplex PCR, lists solely in-frame clones and lacks some. This repertoire shows 60,000 to 75,000 clones, around 87% found once; its top ten account for under 15%. This clonotype was obtained from a man aged 55 to 69 with urothelial cancer. Sequences were derived from PBMCs, sampled around atezolizumab (anti-PD-L1) treatment.

The CDR3 loop reads CAWMSEGRDTQYF. CDR3 DNA sequence: TGTGCCTGGATGTCGGAGGGTCGGGATACGCAGTATTTT. The J gene is TRBJ2-3, the V gene TRBV30, with a weak D call TRBD2 (6 bases). With 4 bases removed from V and 6 bases from J, the gap between germline ends came to 14 bases. Per the germline V gene, CDR1 is GTSNPN and CDR2 is SVGIG (reference sequence). This CDR3 has 13 residues.